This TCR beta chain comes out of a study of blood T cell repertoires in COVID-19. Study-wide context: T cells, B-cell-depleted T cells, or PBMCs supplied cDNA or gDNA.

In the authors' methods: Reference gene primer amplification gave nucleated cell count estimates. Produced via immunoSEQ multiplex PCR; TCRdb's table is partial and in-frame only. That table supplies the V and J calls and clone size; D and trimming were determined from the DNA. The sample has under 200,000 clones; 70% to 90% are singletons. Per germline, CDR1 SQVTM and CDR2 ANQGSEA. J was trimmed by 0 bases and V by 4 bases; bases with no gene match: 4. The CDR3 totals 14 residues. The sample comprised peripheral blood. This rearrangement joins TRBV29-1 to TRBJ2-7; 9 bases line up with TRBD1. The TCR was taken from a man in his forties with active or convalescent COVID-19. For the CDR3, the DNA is TGCAGCGTTGTGGGACAGGGTCCCTCCTACGAGCAGTACTTC. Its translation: CSVVGQGPSYEQYF.